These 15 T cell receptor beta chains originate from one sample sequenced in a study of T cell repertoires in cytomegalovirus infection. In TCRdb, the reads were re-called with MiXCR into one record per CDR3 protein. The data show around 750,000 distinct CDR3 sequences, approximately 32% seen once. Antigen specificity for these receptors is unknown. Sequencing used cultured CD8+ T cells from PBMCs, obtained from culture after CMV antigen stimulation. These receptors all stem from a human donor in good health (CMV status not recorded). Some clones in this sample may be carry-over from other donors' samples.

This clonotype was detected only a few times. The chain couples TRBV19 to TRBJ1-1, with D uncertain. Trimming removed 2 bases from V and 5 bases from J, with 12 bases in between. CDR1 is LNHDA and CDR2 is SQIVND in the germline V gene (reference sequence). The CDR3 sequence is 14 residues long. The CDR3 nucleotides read TGTGCCAGTAGTATAACGGGAGTTGGGACTGAAGCTTTCTTT. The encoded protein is CASSITGVGTEAFF.

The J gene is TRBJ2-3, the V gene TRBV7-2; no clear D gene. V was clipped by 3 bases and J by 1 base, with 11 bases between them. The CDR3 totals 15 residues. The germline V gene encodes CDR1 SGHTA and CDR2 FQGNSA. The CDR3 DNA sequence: TGTGCCAGCAGCTTCTTCGTCGGAGGCACAGATACGCAGTATTTT. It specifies CASSFFVGGTDTQYF.

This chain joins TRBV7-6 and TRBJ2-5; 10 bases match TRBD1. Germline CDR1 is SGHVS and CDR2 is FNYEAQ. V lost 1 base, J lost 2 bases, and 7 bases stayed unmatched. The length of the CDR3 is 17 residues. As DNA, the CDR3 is TGTGCCAGCAGCTTAGAGGACGGGACAGGGGCTCAAGAGACCCAGTACTTC. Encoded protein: CASSLEDGTGAQETQYF.

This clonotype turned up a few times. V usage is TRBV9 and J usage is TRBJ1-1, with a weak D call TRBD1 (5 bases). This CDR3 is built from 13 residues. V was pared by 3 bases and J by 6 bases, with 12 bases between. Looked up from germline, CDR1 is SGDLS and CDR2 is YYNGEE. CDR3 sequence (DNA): TGTGCCAGCAGCGAGGGGTATAGGTCTGAAGCTTTCTTT. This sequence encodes CASSEGYRSEAFF.

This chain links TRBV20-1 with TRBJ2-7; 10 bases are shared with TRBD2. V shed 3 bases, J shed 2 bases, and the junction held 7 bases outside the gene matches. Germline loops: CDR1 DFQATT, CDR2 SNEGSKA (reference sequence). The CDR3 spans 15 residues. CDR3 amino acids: CSASLLAGRAYEQYF. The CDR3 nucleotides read TGCAGTGCTAGTTTACTAGCGGGGAGGGCCTACGAGCAGTACTTC.

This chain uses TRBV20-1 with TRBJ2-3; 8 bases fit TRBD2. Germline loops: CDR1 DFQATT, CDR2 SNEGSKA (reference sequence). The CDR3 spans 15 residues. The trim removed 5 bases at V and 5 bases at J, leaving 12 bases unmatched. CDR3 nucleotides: TGCAGTGCTGCCTCAACAGCGGGGGATTTAGATACGCAGTATTTT. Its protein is CSAASTAGDLDTQYF.

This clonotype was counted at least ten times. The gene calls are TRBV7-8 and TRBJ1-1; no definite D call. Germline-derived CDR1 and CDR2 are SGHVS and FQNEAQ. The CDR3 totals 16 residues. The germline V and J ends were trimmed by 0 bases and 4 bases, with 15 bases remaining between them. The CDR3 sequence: CASSLAGGLGSTEAFF. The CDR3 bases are TGTGCCAGCAGCTTAGCGGGAGGGCTCGGAAGCACTGAAGCTTTCTTT.

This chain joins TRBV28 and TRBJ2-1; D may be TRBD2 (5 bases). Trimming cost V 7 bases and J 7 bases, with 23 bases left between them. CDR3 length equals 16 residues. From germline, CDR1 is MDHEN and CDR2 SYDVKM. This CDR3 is CASTGEQALPRNEQFF. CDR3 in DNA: TGTGCCAGCACCGGGGAGCAGGCCCTGCCCAGAAATGAGCAGTTCTTC.

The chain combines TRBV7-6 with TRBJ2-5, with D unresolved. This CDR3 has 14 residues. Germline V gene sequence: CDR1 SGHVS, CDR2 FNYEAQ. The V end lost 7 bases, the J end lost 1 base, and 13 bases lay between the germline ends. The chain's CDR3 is CASNQPATQETQYF. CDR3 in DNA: TGTGCCAGCAACCAACCAGCGACCCAAGAGACCCAGTACTTC.

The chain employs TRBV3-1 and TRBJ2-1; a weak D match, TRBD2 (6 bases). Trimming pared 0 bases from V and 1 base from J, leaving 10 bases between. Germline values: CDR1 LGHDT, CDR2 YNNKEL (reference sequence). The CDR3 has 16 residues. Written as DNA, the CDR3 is TGTGCCAGCAGCCAAGATTTCGGGGGATCCTACAATGAGCAGTTCTTC. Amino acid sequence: CASSQDFGGSYNEQFF.

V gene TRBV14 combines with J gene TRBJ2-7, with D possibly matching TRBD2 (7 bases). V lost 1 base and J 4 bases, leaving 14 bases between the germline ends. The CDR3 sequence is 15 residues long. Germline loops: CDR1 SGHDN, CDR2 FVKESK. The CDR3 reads CASSQGAGALYEQYV. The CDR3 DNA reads TGTGCCAGCAGCCAAGGGGCGGGGGCGCTTTACGAGCAGTACGTC.

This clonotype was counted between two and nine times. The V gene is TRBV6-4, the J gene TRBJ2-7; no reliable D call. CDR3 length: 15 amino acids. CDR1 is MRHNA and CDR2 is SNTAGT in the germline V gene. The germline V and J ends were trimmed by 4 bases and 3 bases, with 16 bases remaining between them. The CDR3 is CASSGYGPSGYEQYF. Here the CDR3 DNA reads TGTGCCAGCAGTGGGTACGGACCCTCAGGCTACGAGCAGTACTTC.

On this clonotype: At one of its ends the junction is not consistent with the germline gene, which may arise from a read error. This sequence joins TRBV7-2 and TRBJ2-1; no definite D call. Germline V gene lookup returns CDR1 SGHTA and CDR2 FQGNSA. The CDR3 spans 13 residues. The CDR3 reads CAGSLAHHNEQFF. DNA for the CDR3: TGTGCCGGCAGCTTAGCCCACCACAATGAGCAGTTCTTC.

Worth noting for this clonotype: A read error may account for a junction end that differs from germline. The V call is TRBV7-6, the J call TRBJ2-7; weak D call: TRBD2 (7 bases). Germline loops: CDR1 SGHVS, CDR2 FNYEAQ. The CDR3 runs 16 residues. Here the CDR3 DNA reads TGTGCCAGCAGTTTAGCACGGGGGGCCCTCGCATACGAGCAGGACTTC. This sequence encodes CASSLARGALAYEQDF.

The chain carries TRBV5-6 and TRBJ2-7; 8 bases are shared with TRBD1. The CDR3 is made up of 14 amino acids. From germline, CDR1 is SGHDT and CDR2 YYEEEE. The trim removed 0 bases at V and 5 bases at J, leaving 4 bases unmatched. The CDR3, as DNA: TGTGCCAGCAGCTTGGGGACAGGGCAAAACGAGCAGTACGTC. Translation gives CASSLGTGQNEQYV.